The rows below give T cell receptor beta chains drawn from one sample of a study of blood T cell repertoires in COVID-19. Method: immunoSEQ multiplex PCR; TCRdb's copy keeps in-frame clones and lacks some. The sample yields 95,000 to 110,000 clones, about 88% seen once. The sample was peripheral blood. The receptors originated from a human donor in a cohort sampled during active COVID-19. CDR3s leave out the opening cysteine and the closing phenylalanine or tryptophan. Size tells how often a clone was seen (once, few, many) or the class of an expanded clone, and some rows leave it out.

>TRBV6-5|NA|TRBJ2-7
ASGGTSESSYEQY
>TRBV24-1|NA|TRBJ2-5
ATSDRGLAGVGETQY
>TRBV7-2|NA|TRBJ1-5
ASSLDRQPQH
>TRBV7-8|few|TRBJ2-7
ASSSRLQEQY
>TRBV19|NA|TRBJ1-1
ASSKEWGRPNTEAF
>TRBV7-8|NA|TRBJ2-7
ASSQRAGQAPFSYEQY
>TRBV29-1|NA|TRBJ1-1
SVGGNTVPNTEAF
>TRBV7-2|NA|TRBJ2-3
ASSFNRTGHSVTQY
>TRBV19|NA|TRBJ2-2
ASNFQQGYGTGELF
>TRBV6-5|NA|TRBJ2-3
ASTPQFVADTQY
>TRBV9|NA|TRBJ2-5
ASSVHQGPGGQETQY
>TRBV7-9|NA|TRBJ1-3
ASSLVTGKIYAGNTIY
>TRBV7-5|NA|TRBJ2-7
AQVAAPYEQY
>TRBV27|NA|TRBJ2-1
ASRLAGYNEQF
>TRBV27|NA|TRBJ1-6
ASSSTPRSGPRRSYNSPLH
>TRBV2|few|TRBJ1-5
ASSLSTGAGPQH
>TRBV6-4|many|TRBJ2-1
ASSDSGFDSNEQF
>TRBV11-2|NA|TRBJ1-1
ASSWGGNEAF
>TRBV30|few|TRBJ2-7
AWSVLLAGSYEQY
>TRBV28|NA|TRBJ1-2
VSGGRGYGYT
>TRBV30|NA|TRBJ1-6
AWRQGESPLH
>TRBV7-9|NA|TRBJ2-2
ASSPNPGLAGETGELF
>TRBV9|NA|TRBJ2-7
ASSVDAAVSYEQY
>TRBV6-2/TRBV6-3|NA|TRBJ1-1
ASSYGAGLSEAF
>TRBV27|NA|TRBJ2-1
ASSLSDQYNEQF
>TRBV30|NA|TRBJ1-5
AWSGTNQPQH
>TRBV20-1|NA|TRBJ2-5
SASGTGGYQETQY
>TRBV3-1/TRBV3-2|NA|TRBJ2-5
ASSQGIGLQETQY
>TRBV7-2|NA|TRBJ1-2
ASSHNMGRGADYGYT
>TRBV29-1|NA|TRBJ1-1
SFGRDGTEAF
>TRBV20-1|NA|TRBJ2-3
SASIRREGADTQY
>TRBV28|NA|TRBJ2-7
ASSKQATGRYEQY
>TRBV7-2|few|TRBJ2-7
ASSEPGLAGAGHEQY
>TRBV5-1|NA|TRBJ2-7
ASQGQGANEQY
>TRBV19|NA|TRBJ1-1
ASSPGVMNTEAF
>TRBV7-9|NA|TRBJ1-4
ASSLGDRGLFATNEKLF
>TRBV13|NA|TRBJ1-2
ASSRRDRGVQGYT
>TRBV29-1|NA|TRBJ2-3
SVETTGGTDTQY
>TRBV7-8|NA|TRBJ1-5
ASSPKPQGSSSNQPQH
>TRBV18|once|TRBJ2-3
ASSWESGGPSTQY
>TRBV24-1|NA|TRBJ2-1
ATSDFSDRARHEQF
>TRBV19|once|TRBJ1-6
ASSITGENNSPLH
>TRBV19|NA|TRBJ2-1
ASSIGRWGGNEQF
>TRBV21-1|NA|TRBJ1-6
ASSKGAGRNSPLH
>TRBV7-6|NA|TRBJ2-2
ASSLVAGGTTGELF
>TRBV28|NA|TRBJ2-7
ASREQGGEQY
>TRBV6-5|once|TRBJ2-1
ASRGTGSYNEQF
>TRBV19|NA|TRBJ2-6
ASSIVWSSGANVLT
>TRBV28|NA|TRBJ2-7
ASSPGTGQY
>TRBV4-2|NA|TRBJ2-3
ASSHPSGRALAGDTQY
>TRBV18|NA|TRBJ1-5
ASSRGGGLDRPQH
>TRBV19|NA|TRBJ1-5
ASSITGKSRSNQPQH
>TRBV19|NA|TRBJ2-1
ASQSETSGSYNEQF
>TRBV2|NA|TRBJ1-4
ASREREKLF
>TRBV3-1/TRBV3-2|NA|TRBJ2-1
ASSHDRAGGRNNEQF
>TRBV29-1|NA|TRBJ2-7
SVWQGYEQY
>TRBV9|NA|TRBJ1-3
ASSDGSSSGNTIY
>TRBV7-9|NA|TRBJ1-1
ASSLYLTAGTEAF